This entry describes one T cell receptor beta chain. This entry belongs to a study of T cells after yellow fever vaccination. At the level of the study: SMART-Seq v4 Ultra Low Input served to prepare low-cell-number fractions.

From the 5' RACE reads, TCRdb called clonotypes with MiXCR, one entry per CDR3 protein. The table includes just under 600,000 distinct CDR3 sequences, approximately 13% detected once. Per germline, CDR1 SQVTM and CDR2 ANQGSEA. This CDR3 has 13 residues. Trimming took off 1 base at V and 3 bases at J, with 7 bases between the two ends. Material: PBMCs, obtained on the day of the yellow fever booster vaccination. This sequence joins TRBV29-1 and TRBJ1-5; the D is unclear. The clonotype comes from a young man who received the YFV17D yellow fever vaccine. CDR3 sequence reads: CSVEVGFNQPQHF. The DNA for the CDR3 is TGCAGCGTTGAAGTAGGGTTCAATCAGCCCCAGCATTTT.